The 11 T cell receptor beta chains in this list originate from one sample, sequenced in a study of T cell repertoires in cytomegalovirus infection. Via MiXCR, TCRdb re-called the reads, giving one row per CDR3 protein. This sample yields approximately 400,000 distinct CDR3 sequences, of which approximately 31% are seen a single time; around 13% belongs to the top ten. The sequencing sample was made of PBMCs. Source of these receptors: a human donor in good health (CMV status not recorded). Some clones in this sample may be carry-over from other donors' samples.

The chain combines TRBV5-1 with TRBJ2-1; 9 bases map to TRBD1. Germline-derived CDR1 and CDR2 are SGHRS and YFSETQ. CDR3 length equals 16 residues. V dropped 7 bases and J dropped 3; count of bases not matched to a gene: 11. CDR3 sequence (DNA): TGCGCCAGCGGCGAACGGACAGGGGCCTTCTACAATGAGCAGTTCTTC. This translates into CASGERTGAFYNEQFF.

The chain links TRBV2 to TRBJ2-5, with D maybe TRBD1 (6 bases). Trimming removed 7 bases at V and 3 bases at J, with 9 bases between. CDR1 SNHLY and CDR2 FYNNEI come from the germline V gene. The CDR3 is made up of 12 amino acids. CDR3: CASKRTEETQYF. CDR3 in DNA: TGTGCCAGCAAACGGACAGAAGAGACCCAGTACTTC.

This clonotype was recorded many times. The genes are TRBV7-2 and TRBJ2-3; D uncertain. V was clipped by 6 bases and J by 2 bases, with 15 bases between them. Germline CDR1 is SGHTA and CDR2 is FQGNSA. The CDR3 has 15 residues. CDR3 region: CASSNPRPYTDTQYF. Written as DNA, the CDR3 is TGTGCCAGCAGTAATCCAAGGCCCTACACAGATACGCAGTATTTT. Combining the CDR3 with reference TRBV7-2 and TRBJ2-3 gives the whole variable domain GAGVSQSPSNKVTEKGKDVELRCDPISGHTALYWYRQSLGQGLEFLIYFQGNSAPDKSGLPSDRFSAERTGGSVSTLTIQRTQQEDSAVYLCASSNPRPYTDTQYFGPGTRLTVL.

V and J are TRBV28 and TRBJ2-7, with D unclear. The V gene lost 5 bases and the J gene lost 0 bases, with 11 bases spanning the gap. CDR3 length: 14 residues. Germline CDR1 is MDHEN and CDR2 is SYDVKM. The CDR3 nucleotides are TGTGCCAGCAGTCCGACTGTGCTCTCCTACGAGCAGTACTTC. Protein sequence: CASSPTVLSYEQYF.

The rearrangement uses TRBV27 and TRBJ1-1; no clear D gene. Trimming removed 6 bases from V and 8 bases from J, with 16 bases in between. Germline values: CDR1 MNHEY, CDR2 SMNVEV (reference sequence). This CDR3 comprises 13 residues. CDR3 amino acids: CASSHPGTVEAFF. The CDR3 nucleotides read TGTGCCAGCAGCCATCCCGGCACAGTCGAAGCTTTCTTT.

This clonotype was counted ten times or more. This chain connects TRBV7-2 to TRBJ1-1; D gene uncertain. Trimming removed 3 bases at V and 0 bases at J, with 8 bases between. CDR3 size: 14 residues. CDR1 SGHTA and CDR2 FQGNSA come from the germline V gene. For the CDR3, the DNA is TGTGCCAGCAGCTTCGGACCGATGAACACTGAAGCTTTCTTT. Amino acids: CASSFGPMNTEAFF.

This clonotype was seen more than once but under ten times. V usage is TRBV20-1 and J usage is TRBJ2-7; 9 nucleotides align to TRBD1. Per the germline V gene, CDR1 is DFQATT and CDR2 is SNEGSKA (reference sequence). CDR3 length equals 16 residues. V shed 0 bases and J 3 bases; nucleotides not matched to a gene: 9. CDR3 DNA sequence: TGCAGTGCTAGAGAACGACTGGACAGGGGAAACTACGAGCAGTACTTC. Its translation is CSARERLDRGNYEQYF.

The rearrangement joins TRBV6-5 to TRBJ1-1, with D possibly being TRBD1 (6 bases). Per germline, CDR1 MNHEY and CDR2 SVGAGI. With 6 bases removed from V and 2 bases from J, the gap between germline ends came to 13 bases. This CDR3 is 14 amino acids long. CDR3 in amino acids: CASSKDRSNTEAFF. The CDR3 DNA reads as TGTGCCAGCAGCAAGGACAGATCAAACACTGAAGCTTTCTTT.

This clonotype has only a few counts. The V gene is TRBV6-5, the J gene TRBJ1-1; TRBD1 is a possible D gene (6 bases). The CDR3 has 16 residues. Trimming removed 2 bases at V and 0 bases at J, with 13 bases between. Germline V gives CDR1 MNHEY, CDR2 SVGAGI. For the CDR3, the DNA is TGTGCCAGCAGTTACCGGCAGGGGAACGTGAACACTGAAGCTTTCTTT. Encoded protein: CASSYRQGNVNTEAFF.

In its sample, this clonotype was seen a few times. The chain has TRBV20-1 and TRBJ2-5; TRBD2 agrees at 9 bases. With 3 bases clipped from V and 4 bases from J, the junction kept 6 bases outside the gene matches. The CDR3 has 14 amino acids. Germline CDR1 and CDR2: DFQATT and SNEGSKA (reference sequence). CDR3 protein: CSASRAGGRETQYF. The CDR3 DNA is TGCAGTGCTAGTAGAGCGGGGGGCCGAGAGACCCAGTACTTC.

This clonotype was recorded at least ten times. The rearrangement links TRBV12-3 or TRBV12-4 to TRBJ1-4; TRBD1 might be the D (6 bases). Trimming took off 6 bases at V and 10 bases at J, with 15 bases between the two ends. This CDR3 has 13 amino acids. CDR3: CASSPRDTAKLFF. The CDR3 region has the DNA TGTGCCAGCAGCCCACGGGACACCGCAAAACTGTTTTTT.